This TCR beta chain was captured in a study of T-cell memory formation after mild COVID-19. The V segment lost 2 bases and the J segment 10 bases; nucleotides outside the gene matches: 8. The CDR3 extends over 13 amino acids. CDR1 is SEHNR and CDR2 is FQNEAQ in the germline V gene (reference sequence). Points from the study as a whole: Some clones that responded were present in memory (sampled pre-infection), which suggests cross-reactive memory joined. Confirmation of SARS-CoV-2 specificity was lacking for second-wave clones peaking day 37.

TCR alpha and TCR beta cDNA libraries carrying sample barcodes and UMIs came from 5'RACE with constant-segment primers. MiXCR, run by TCRdb on the 5' RACE reads, gives a single entry per CDR3 protein. The sample records fewer than 650,000 distinct CDR3 sequences, about a fifth being singletons. About this clonotype: Its specificity is unknown.

The rearrangement joins TRBV7-9 to TRBJ2-7; 7 nucleotides match TRBD2. Sequenced: PBMCs or a T cell subset sorted from them (not recorded which). This TCR came from an adult woman who had mild COVID-19 (a few samples of this study predate the infection). Cell type and time point are not known. The CDR3 DNA reads as TGTGCCAGCAGCTTAATGGCGGGGGAGGAACAGTACTTC. Translation: CASSLMAGEEQYF.